These 24 T cell receptor beta chains originate from one sample sequenced in a study of T cells in Graves' hyperthyroidism and ophthalmopathy. The TCR beta CDR3 regions underwent amplification using RNA transcripts as the source. A first-round RT-PCR of the TCR CDR3 used the HTBI primer set. TCRdb reprocessed the multiplex PCR reads with MiXCR, giving one entry per CDR3 protein. The table shows around 610,000 distinct CDR3 sequences, with under 15% occurring only once. Sequencing was carried out using blood. These receptors came from a woman between 40 and 50 years old with Graves' ophthalmopathy.

This clonotype was seen ten or more times. The rearrangement uses TRBV20-1 and TRBJ1-1; D possibly corresponds to TRBD1 (6 bases). The CDR3 runs 15 residues. V shed 0 bases and J shed 1 base, with 12 bases lying between them. The V gene's germline CDR1 is DFQATT and CDR2 SNEGSKA (reference sequence). CDR3 bases: TGCAGTGCTAGAGAGATTTCACAGGGGAACACTGAAGCTTTCTTT. Protein product: CSAREISQGNTEAFF.

This clonotype has at least ten counts. The chain recombines TRBV12-3 or TRBV12-4 with TRBJ2-5; D possibly uses TRBD1 or TRBD2 (6 bases each). V lost 7 bases to trimming and J lost 4 bases, with 10 bases between them. The CDR3 length is 12 residues. CDR3 nucleotide sequence: TGTGCCAGCAAGGGGGGAACAGAGACCCAGTACTTC. Translation: CASKGGTETQYF.

The sample holds many counts of this clonotype. This chain's CDR3 is CSASEVGYGYTF. In nucleotides, the CDR3 is TGCAGTGCTAGCGAGGTTGGCTATGGCTACACCTTC. The rearrangement uses TRBV20-1 and TRBJ1-2, with D unclear. Germline assignment: CDR1 DFQATT and CDR2 SNEGSKA (reference sequence). The CDR3 totals 12 residues. Trimming left V 3 bases short and J 4 bases short, with 9 bases between.

There are many counts of this clonotype. This rearrangement joins TRBV12-3 or TRBV12-4 to TRBJ1-6; D gene ambiguous. V shed 3 bases and J shed 3 bases, with 12 bases lying between them. This CDR3 is 16 amino acids long. CDR3 region: CASSFRRSGYNSPLHF. The CDR3 DNA sequence: TGTGCCAGCAGTTTTCGAAGGTCGGGCTATAATTCACCCCTCCACTTT.

This clonotype was seen ten or more times. J is TRBJ1-2 and V is TRBV20-1; D may be TRBD1 (5 bases). CDR1 DFQATT and CDR2 SNEGSKA come from the germline V gene (reference sequence). The V gene lost 6 bases and the J gene lost 0 bases, with 20 bases spanning the gap. The CDR3 has 16 residues. CDR3 coding DNA: TGCAGTGCCGGGGGTCCAGGAACCTCATCTAACTATGGCTACACCTTC. It yields the protein CSAGGPGTSSNYGYTF.

The rearrangement uses TRBV11-2 and TRBJ1-6, with D unresolved. The CDR3 covers 16 residues. Germline values: CDR1 SGHAT, CDR2 FQNNGV. V lost 4 bases and J lost 9, with 19 bases in between. This CDR3 reads CASSSLRRGSGSPLHF. The CDR3 DNA reads TGTGCCAGCAGCTCACTTCGTAGAGGGTCGGGTTCACCCCTCCACTTT.

This clonotype appeared many times. The chain employs TRBV28 and TRBJ2-7; 7 bases map to TRBD1. This CDR3 is 12 amino acids long. Germline V CDR1 and CDR2: MDHEN, SYDVKM. V lost 6 bases to trimming and J lost 6 bases; unmatched junction nucleotides: 5. The chain's CDR3 is CASSDRVREQYF. CDR3 nucleotides: TGTGCCAGCAGCGACAGGGTCCGCGAGCAGTACTTC.

Ten or more counts support this clonotype. The V call is TRBV7-2, the J call TRBJ2-7, with no clear D. The CDR3 contains 11 residues. Germline V gives CDR1 SGHTA, CDR2 FQGNSA. Trimming took 5 bases from V and 4 from J, leaving 6 bases between them. CDR3 nucleotides: TGTGCCAGCAGCGATGATTACGAGCAGTACTTC. It yields the protein CASSDDYEQYF. Using reference TRBV7-2 and TRBJ2-7 for the parts outside the CDR3, the full variable domain is GAGVSQSPSNKVTEKGKDVELRCDPISGHTALYWYRQSLGQGLEFLIYFQGNSAPDKSGLPSDRFSAERTGGSVSTLTIQRTQQEDSAVYLCASSDDYEQYFGPGTRLTVT.

The table lists this clonotype with many counts. The gene calls are TRBV6-5 and TRBJ1-5; no reliable D call. Trimming took off 0 bases at V and 3 bases at J, with 9 bases between the two ends. The germline V gene encodes CDR1 MNHEY and CDR2 SVGAGI. This CDR3 spans 15 amino acids. CDR3 in amino acids: CASSYSGSINQPQHF. CDR3 nucleotides: TGTGCCAGCAGTTACTCCGGCAGTATCAATCAGCCCCAGCATTTT.

This clonotype has a handful of counts. Possible read error: a much larger clone is one base away. The chain has TRBV6-1 and TRBJ2-2; 7 nucleotides agree with TRBD1. CDR1 MNHNS and CDR2 SASEGT come from the germline V gene. This CDR3 is 12 amino acids long. The CDR3 sequence: CVSPSGGGELFF. In DNA, the CDR3 is TGTGTCAGTCCCTCAGGGGGCGGGGAGCTGTTTTTT.

This clonotype was observed many times. The chain has TRBV28 and TRBJ1-5; no clear D gene. This CDR3 contains 14 residues. Between the trimmed V and J ends, which lost 6 bases and 4 bases, there was a span of 13 bases. Germline values: CDR1 MDHEN, CDR2 SYDVKM. DNA for the CDR3: TGTGCCAGCAGGACCGGAGAGCTTAATCAGCCCCAGCATTTT. Protein sequence: CASRTGELNQPQHF.

The chain couples TRBV6-5 to TRBJ1-5; TRBD1 matches 8 bases. Losses at the gene ends were 1 base for V and 5 bases for J; bases not matched to a gene: 1. The V gene's germline CDR1 is MNHEY and CDR2 SVGAGI. The CDR3 spans 14 residues. The CDR3 sequence is CASSYLGQDQPQHF. In DNA, the CDR3 is TGTGCCAGCAGTTACTTGGGACAGGATCAGCCCCAGCATTTT.

This chain connects TRBV12-3 or TRBV12-4 to TRBJ2-7; the D gene is possibly TRBD2 (7 bases). The V and J ends lost 6 bases and 2 bases respectively, with 14 bases between them. The CDR3 loop spans 14 amino acids. CDR3 DNA: TGTGCCAGCAGGGCCGGCGGGGGCACCTACGAGCAGTACTTC. Protein product: CASRAGGGTYEQYF.

In this sample, this clonotype turned up many times. The chain has TRBV28 and TRBJ2-7; D is possibly TRBD2 (5 bases). V shed 6 bases and J shed 2 bases, with 14 bases lying between them. This CDR3 is built from 14 residues. Germline-derived CDR1 and CDR2 are MDHEN and SYDVKM. This chain's CDR3 is CASRSGGSPYEQYF. In DNA, the CDR3 is TGTGCCAGCAGATCTGGAGGCAGCCCCTACGAGCAGTACTTC.

This clonotype was recorded many times. The CDR3 DNA follows: TGTGCCAGCAGTCCATCGGACGCCCGTCAGCCCCAGCATTTT. Protein sequence: CASSPSDARQPQHF. The chain is built from TRBV27 and TRBJ1-5; D gene ambiguous. CDR1 and CDR2 from the germline V gene are MNHEY and SMNVEV (reference sequence). The CDR3 length is 14 residues. Trimming removed 5 bases at V and 6 bases at J, with 14 bases between.

The chain uses TRBV5-1 and TRBJ2-1; 13 nucleotides agree with TRBD2. Looked up from germline, CDR1 is SGHRS and CDR2 is YFSETQ. Trimming at V came to 5 bases and at J to 5 bases, leaving 1 base not matched to a gene. The CDR3 has 14 amino acids. The CDR3 region is CASRGTSGDNEQFF. The CDR3 DNA sequence: TGCGCCAGCAGGGGGACTAGCGGGGACAATGAGCAGTTCTTC.

The V gene is TRBV3-1, the J gene TRBJ1-5; D gene uncertain. Between the trimmed V and J ends, which lost 1 base and 4 bases, there was a span of 8 bases. The CDR3 contains 14 residues. Germline CDR1 is LGHDT and CDR2 is YNNKEL (reference sequence). CDR3 nucleotide sequence: TGTGCCAGCAGCCAAGTGCCAGGAAATCAGCCCCAGCATTTT. Encoded protein: CASSQVPGNQPQHF.

The V gene is TRBV6-4, the J gene TRBJ1-2, with 10 bases that match TRBD1. This CDR3 has 15 amino acids. Germline V CDR1 and CDR2: MRHNA, SNTAGT. V lost 3 bases to trimming and J lost 2 bases; unmatched junction nucleotides: 3. CDR3 bases: TGTGCCAGCAGTGAACCGACAGGGGGCAACTATGGCTACACCTTC. This encodes CASSEPTGGNYGYTF.

V and J are TRBV6-1 and TRBJ2-7; 9 bases align to TRBD2. Germline V gene lookup returns CDR1 MNHNS and CDR2 SASEGT. With 6 bases clipped from V and 6 bases from J, the junction kept 12 bases outside the gene matches. This CDR3 has 15 amino acids. The CDR3 region has the DNA TGTGCCAGCAGGGAGGCCGGGACTAGCTTATCCGAGCAGTACTTC. Its protein is CASREAGTSLSEQYF.

This clonotype was seen a few times. The rearrangement uses TRBV4-1 and TRBJ2-5; D is possibly TRBD1 or TRBD2 (5 bases each). The CDR3 is made up of 16 amino acids. The V end was cut by 1 base, the J end by 5 bases, with 17 bases between. The V gene's germline CDR1 is MGHRA and CDR2 YSYEKL. This CDR3 is CASSQATGTLGETQYF. Written as DNA, the CDR3 is TGCGCCAGCAGCCAAGCGACCGGGACCCTAGGGGAGACCCAGTACTTC.

At least ten counts were recorded for this clonotype. This chain links TRBV24-1 with TRBJ1-2; D perhaps matches TRBD1 (5 bases). Trimming removed 4 bases from V and 7 bases from J, with 9 bases in between. The CDR3 has 12 residues. Germline V gene lookup returns CDR1 KGHDR and CDR2 SFDVKD. The CDR3 nucleotides are TGTGCCACCAGTGAAGGGGCGAGTGGCTACACCTTC. Its protein product is CATSEGASGYTF.

At least ten counts were recorded for this clonotype. V gene TRBV28 combines with J gene TRBJ2-7; 13 nucleotides match TRBD2. Germline V lookup: CDR1 MDHEN, CDR2 SYDVKM. The CDR3 sequence is 18 residues long. J lost 1 base, V lost 0 bases, and 6 bases had no gene match. Here the CDR3 reads CASSLWGLAGQPSYEQYF. The CDR3 DNA reads as TGTGCCAGCAGTTTATGGGGACTAGCGGGGCAACCATCCTACGAGCAGTACTTC.

This clonotype was recorded a few times. CDR3 in DNA: TGCGCCAGCAGCTCACCAATGAGGGGCGGGAGGGCCGGCGAGCAGTACTTC. It translates to CASSSPMRGGRAGEQYF. The V gene is TRBV4-1, the J gene TRBJ2-7, with 9 bases matching TRBD2. V lost 5 bases and J lost 6; bases outside the gene matches: 17. The CDR3 covers 17 residues. CDR1 and CDR2 from the germline V gene are MGHRA and YSYEKL.

There are many counts of this clonotype. CDR3 protein: CASGQGNEQFF. The CDR3 bases are TGTGCCTCGGGACAGGGTAATGAGCAGTTCTTC. The chain is built from TRBV30 and TRBJ2-1; 9 bases map to TRBD1. The trim removed 7 bases at V and 7 bases at J, leaving 2 bases unmatched. The CDR3 has 11 amino acids. Germline values: CDR1 GTSNPN, CDR2 SVGIG (reference sequence).